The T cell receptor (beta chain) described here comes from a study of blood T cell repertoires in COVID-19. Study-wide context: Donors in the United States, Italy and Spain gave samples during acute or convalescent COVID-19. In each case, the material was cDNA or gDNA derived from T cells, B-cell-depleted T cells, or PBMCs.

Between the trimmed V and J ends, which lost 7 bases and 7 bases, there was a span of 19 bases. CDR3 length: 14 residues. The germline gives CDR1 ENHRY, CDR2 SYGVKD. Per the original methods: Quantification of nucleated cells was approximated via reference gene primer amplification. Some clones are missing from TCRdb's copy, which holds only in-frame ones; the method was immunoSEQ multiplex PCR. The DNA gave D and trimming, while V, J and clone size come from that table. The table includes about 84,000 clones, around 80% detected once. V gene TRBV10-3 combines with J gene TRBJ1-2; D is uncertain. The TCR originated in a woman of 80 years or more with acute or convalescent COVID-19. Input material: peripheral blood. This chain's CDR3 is CAINREVGGFGYTF. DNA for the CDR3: TGTGCCATCAATCGGGAGGTAGGAGGGTTTGGCTACACCTTC.